The present entry profiles one TCR beta chain with its context. This clonotype was counted only a few times. It lacks a known antigen. The sample holds no much larger clone one base away, and base qualities are not on file. Amplification of TCR beta CDR3 regions was carried out from RNA transcripts. For the first round of RT-PCR on the TCR CDR3, the HTBI primer set was used together with the Qiagen OneStep RT-PCR kit. The libraries were constructed in a second round of multiplex PCR and then size-selected and purified. Sequencing of the libraries was done on an Illumina HiSeq2000 using paired-end 100 bp reads. In the paper's pipeline: SOAPnuke was used to process the raw data, throwing out any read that contained adapters or uncalled bases, had a mean Phred below 15, or lacked an exact constant-primer or identifier match. COPE v1.2.5 was used to merge the high-quality paired reads, and each unique nucleotide sequence was defined as a clonotype. MiTCR v1.1 was used to align clonotypes to the IMGT TRBV, TRBD and TRBJ reference segments. The analysis was restricted to V-J combinations with a frequency above 0.0001, which together covered just over 98% of the repertoires. The TCS score was defined as F50 (clonal expansion) divided by E x V (chaos), with BLOSUM62-based TCRdist calculated between CDR3 peptides within each V-J. Welch's t-statistics and random forest reduced 500 to 650 V-J features to roughly 13, which were used in a naive Bayes classifier (R e1071). The Morisita-Horn index was used to measure how similar the thyroid and blood repertoires were. The public reads were run again by TCRdb, first through fastp at Q25 and then through MiXCR, and only productive beta chains were kept. Here each entry gathers all rows of one CDR3 protein and keeps the most common genes and DNA. The V and J calls reflect TCRdb's pipeline rather than the authors' work. The table for this sample lists 500,000 to 650,000 distinct CDR3 sequences; about 45% of them were counted only once. The top ten clonotypes cover around 47% of the sample.

The data are from a study of T cells in Graves' hyperthyroidism and ophthalmopathy (dated by TCRdb to 2018 to 2020). About the study as a whole: TCR V-J signatures able to tell the groups apart were searched for in a discovery cohort of approximately 95 patients, of whom 43 had Graves' ophthalmopathy and around 58 had stable Graves' hyperthyroidism. The 100 discovery patients were randomly divided into training and test sets at a 7:3 ratio. Prospective prediction of ophthalmopathy was tested in an independent validation cohort of fewer than 20 hyperthyroidism patients and 17 patients who later progressed to ophthalmopathy. In more than 5 Graves' hyperthyroidism patients, the study also compared T-cell repertoires from thyroid tissue with T-cell repertoires from blood. Following sampling, methimazole starting at 30 mg daily was given to hyperthyroidism patients, and high-dose intravenous methylprednisolone was given to ophthalmopathy patients. The paper reports TCR Vbeta CDR3 sequencing of over 120 peripheral blood samples: approximately 41 ophthalmopathy, around 80 hyperthyroidism and 17 progressor patients.

Patients with uncontrolled infections, other autoimmune diseases, pregnancy or lactation were excluded. Diagnoses were based on clinical symptoms, serum thyroxine and TRAb, thyroid ultrasound and orbital computed tomography. Total RNA was extracted using Trizol reagent, and RNA quality was assessed on an Agilent 2100 Bioanalyzer. Taken from the germline V gene (reference sequence), the CDR1 and CDR2 loops are WNHNN and SYGVQD. Between the V and J ends, shortened by 2 bases and 0 bases respectively, the junction contains 11 bases. The CDR3 holds 16 amino acids from the cysteine to the phenylalanine. The kept DNA is CDR3 alone, 48 bases in frame from the first base. General findings and caveats noted by the study authors: In validation, the model predicted progression to ophthalmopathy with approximately 69% sensitivity and less than 75% specificity, a median of 6.5 months before onset. Blood samples also contained most of the expanded thyroid clonotypes (frequency above 0.001), which suggests that blood repertoires may reflect thyroid immune responses. Sample size was not statistically predetermined, and blinding of investigators to group allocation was not performed. Ophthalmopathy was separated from stable hyperthyroidism by a 13 V-J signature model, with approximately 85% sensitivity and about 81% specificity obtained in cross-validation and 80%/75% obtained in testing.

This sequence originates from an adult woman with Graves' disease, either hyperthyroidism or ophthalmopathy (not recorded which). The sequencing sample was made of peripheral blood or thyroid tissue (not recorded which). The sequence joins TRBV10-1 to TRBJ2-1; TRBD1 could be the D gene, as 5 bases match. CDR3 loop: CASSEAQGSSYNEQFF. The DNA sequence reads TGCGCCAGCAGTGAGGCCCAGGGAAGCTCCTACAATGAGCAGTTCTTC.